The rows below give T cell receptor beta chains drawn from one sample of a study of post-analysis software for immune sequencing data. One entry per CDR3 protein, called by TCRdb with MiXCR from the PCR reads. The sample lists hundreds of thousands of distinct CDR3 sequences, over 45% occurring once. The sample taken for sequencing was blood. Every receptor here comes from a girl aged 2 to 10 with multiple sclerosis. CDR3s include the opening cysteine and the closing phenylalanine or tryptophan. The order of the fields is J gene, V gene, D gene, clone size, CDR3 protein, CDR3 DNA. A D gene is named only where the DNA matches it firmly. The listing skips clone size in some rows; elsewhere it reads once, few, many or a size class.

J gene: TRBJ2-7
V gene: TRBV29-1
D gene: TRBD2
clone size: .
CDR3 protein: CSVSGVLAGGPLGEQYF
CDR3 DNA: TGCAGCGTTTCGGGCGTTCTAGCGGGAGGGCCTCTGGGGGAGCAGTACTTC

J gene: TRBJ2-5
V gene: TRBV20-1
D gene: .
clone size: .
CDR3 protein: CSARRGVSETQYF
CDR3 DNA: TGCAGTGCTAGAAGAGGGGTTAGTGAGACCCAGTACTTC

J gene: TRBJ2-3
V gene: TRBV3-1
D gene: TRBD2
clone size: .
CDR3 protein: CASSQVGGTSGRGTDTQYF
CDR3 DNA: TGTGCCAGCAGCCAAGTAGGGGGCACTAGCGGGCGAGGAACAGATACGCAGTATTTT

J gene: TRBJ1-5
V gene: TRBV4-2
D gene: .
clone size: .
CDR3 protein: CASSQDWGDQPQHF
CDR3 DNA: TGTGCCAGCAGCCAAGATTGGGGGGATCAGCCCCAGCATTTT

J gene: TRBJ2-5
V gene: TRBV7-2
D gene: .
clone size: .
CDR3 protein: CASSPQRNQETQYF
CDR3 DNA: TGTGCCAGCAGCCCGCAGCGGAACCAAGAGACCCAGTACTTC

J gene: TRBJ1-2
V gene: TRBV6-2/TRBV6-3
D gene: TRBD1
clone size: .
CDR3 protein: CASARGDYYGYTF
CDR3 DNA: TGTGCCAGCGCCAGGGGGGACTACTATGGCTACACCTTC

J gene: TRBJ1-1
V gene: TRBV10-1
D gene: TRBD1
clone size: few
CDR3 protein: CASSEPNRGEAFF
CDR3 DNA: TGCGCCAGCAGTGAGCCGAACAGGGGTGAAGCTTTCTTT

J gene: TRBJ2-3
V gene: TRBV12-3/TRBV12-4
D gene: .
clone size: .
CDR3 protein: CASSIGGTDTQYF
CDR3 DNA: TGTGCCAGCAGCATAGGTGGCACAGATACGCAGTATTTT

J gene: TRBJ2-1
V gene: TRBV3-1
D gene: TRBD2
clone size: .
CDR3 protein: CASSHLAGDTYNEQFF
CDR3 DNA: TGTGCCAGCAGCCATCTAGCGGGGGATACCTACAATGAGCAGTTCTTC

J gene: TRBJ2-1
V gene: TRBV4-3
D gene: TRBD1
clone size: .
CDR3 protein: CASSQEHRGSEQFF
CDR3 DNA: TGCGCCAGCAGCCAAGAACACAGGGGGAGTGAGCAGTTCTTC

J gene: TRBJ2-7
V gene: TRBV13
D gene: .
clone size: medium-sized
CDR3 protein: CASSSTPRSYEQYF
CDR3 DNA: TGTGCCAGCAGCTCCACACCGCGGTCCTACGAGCAGTACTTC

J gene: TRBJ2-1
V gene: TRBV5-6
D gene: .
clone size: .
CDR3 protein: CASSAGHQFYNEQFF
CDR3 DNA: TGTGCCAGCAGCGCGGGACATCAGTTCTACAATGAGCAGTTCTTC

J gene: TRBJ2-3
V gene: TRBV5-1
D gene: TRBD1
clone size: few
CDR3 protein: CASSYRGSDTQYF
CDR3 DNA: TGCGCCAGCAGCTACAGGGGGTCAGATACGCAGTATTTT

J gene: TRBJ2-3
V gene: TRBV5-1
D gene: TRBD2
clone size: .
CDR3 protein: CASSLRREADTQYF
CDR3 DNA: TGCGCCAGCAGCTTACGGCGGGAGGCAGATACGCAGTATTTT

J gene: TRBJ2-1
V gene: TRBV4-2
D gene: .
clone size: few
CDR3 protein: CASSPQGRVRNEQFF
CDR3 DNA: TGTGCCAGCAGTCCCCAAGGGCGGGTGAGAAATGAGCAGTTCTTC

J gene: TRBJ2-5
V gene: TRBV5-1
D gene: TRBD2
clone size: few
CDR3 protein: CASSRRGLAGGPPETQYF
CDR3 DNA: TGCGCCAGCAGCCGTCGAGGACTAGCGGGAGGGCCCCCAGAGACCCAGTACTTC

J gene: TRBJ2-7
V gene: TRBV20-1
D gene: .
clone size: .
CDR3 protein: CSARHRAIHEQYF
CDR3 DNA: TGCAGTGCTAGGCACAGGGCAATCCACGAGCAGTACTTC

J gene: TRBJ2-3
V gene: TRBV20-1
D gene: TRBD2
clone size: .
CDR3 protein: CSAREQRGKDTDTQYF
CDR3 DNA: TGCAGTGCTAGAGAACAGCGGGGGAAGGACACAGATACGCAGTATTTT

J gene: TRBJ1-2
V gene: TRBV4-2
D gene: .
clone size: .
CDR3 protein: CASSQEIQGSGYTF
CDR3 DNA: TGTGCCAGCAGCCAAGAGATACAGGGTTCTGGCTACACCTTC

J gene: TRBJ2-7
V gene: TRBV29-1
D gene: TRBD2
clone size: .
CDR3 protein: CSARTSGIYEQYF
CDR3 DNA: TGCAGCGCTCGGACTAGCGGGATCTACGAGCAGTACTTC

J gene: TRBJ1-1
V gene: TRBV6-1
D gene: .
clone size: few
CDR3 protein: CASKPAGDTEAFF
CDR3 DNA: TGTGCCAGCAAGCCGGCAGGGGACACTGAAGCTTTCTTT

J gene: TRBJ2-7
V gene: TRBV10-3
D gene: .
clone size: .
CDR3 protein: CAISELAEGVYEQYF
CDR3 DNA: TGTGCCATCAGTGAGTTAGCGGAGGGGGTCTACGAGCAGTACTTC

J gene: TRBJ1-5
V gene: TRBV29-1
D gene: .
clone size: once
CDR3 protein: CSVGEAVGQHF
CDR3 DNA: TGCAGCGTCGGAGAAGCCGTGGGCCAGCATTTT

J gene: TRBJ1-2
V gene: TRBV20-1
D gene: .
clone size: few
CDR3 protein: CSAISDGGYGYTF
CDR3 DNA: TGCAGTGCTATATCGGACGGAGGTTATGGCTACACCTTC

J gene: TRBJ2-5
V gene: TRBV6-2/TRBV6-3
D gene: .
clone size: few
CDR3 protein: CASSYGLAAYQETQYF
CDR3 DNA: TGTGCCAGCAGTTACGGGCTAGCAGCGTACCAAGAGACCCAGTACTTC

J gene: TRBJ2-1
V gene: TRBV7-8
D gene: TRBD2
clone size: few
CDR3 protein: CASSFSTSGGSGFF
CDR3 DNA: TGTGCCAGCAGCTTTTCTACCAGCGGGGGGTCGGGGTTCTTC

J gene: TRBJ2-1
V gene: TRBV7-2
D gene: .
clone size: .
CDR3 protein: CASSLDLTEQFF
CDR3 DNA: TGTGCCAGCAGCTTAGACCTCACCGAGCAGTTCTTC

J gene: TRBJ2-7
V gene: TRBV9
D gene: .
clone size: .
CDR3 protein: CASSVAGQPSYEQYF
CDR3 DNA: TGTGCCAGCAGCGTCGCGGGACAGCCATCCTACGAGCAGTACTTC

J gene: TRBJ1-1
V gene: TRBV29-1
D gene: TRBD1
clone size: .
CDR3 protein: CSVVGTGWGVTEAFF
CDR3 DNA: TGCAGCGTTGTTGGGACAGGGTGGGGGGTCACTGAAGCTTTCTTT

J gene: TRBJ1-2
V gene: TRBV5-4
D gene: TRBD1
clone size: few
CDR3 protein: CASSLERLERGQGFPYGYTF
CDR3 DNA: TGTGCCAGCAGCTTGGAACGTTTGGAGAGGGGACAGGGTTTCCCGTATGGCTACACCTTC

J gene: TRBJ2-4
V gene: TRBV5-1
D gene: .
clone size: few
CDR3 protein: CASSLGDIRNIQYF
CDR3 DNA: TGCGCCAGCAGCTTGGGTGACATTAGAAACATTCAGTACTTC

J gene: TRBJ2-1
V gene: TRBV6-5
D gene: TRBD1
clone size: .
CDR3 protein: CASVDRAGSYNEQFF
CDR3 DNA: TGTGCCAGCGTAGACAGGGCCGGCTCCTACAATGAGCAGTTCTTC

J gene: TRBJ2-7
V gene: TRBV12-3/TRBV12-4
D gene: .
clone size: few
CDR3 protein: CASGSSSSYEQYF
CDR3 DNA: TGTGCCAGCGGGAGCTCCAGCTCCTACGAGCAGTACTTC

J gene: TRBJ2-3
V gene: TRBV29-1
D gene: .
clone size: .
CDR3 protein: CSAQGGDTQYF
CDR3 DNA: TGCAGCGCCCAAGGGGGGGATACGCAGTATTTT

J gene: TRBJ2-3
V gene: TRBV12-3/TRBV12-4
D gene: .
clone size: few
CDR3 protein: CASTQGSRTRGTDTQYF
CDR3 DNA: TGTGCCAGCACCCAAGGGAGCAGGACGAGAGGAACAGATACGCAGTATTTT

J gene: TRBJ1-1
V gene: TRBV6-2/TRBV6-3
D gene: TRBD1
clone size: few
CDR3 protein: CASSARQGWTEAFF
CDR3 DNA: TGTGCCAGCAGCGCCCGACAGGGGTGGACTGAAGCTTTCTTT

J gene: TRBJ2-7
V gene: TRBV5-1
D gene: .
clone size: few
CDR3 protein: CASSFGGTVDEQYF
CDR3 DNA: TGCGCCAGCAGCTTCGGTGGTACGGTGGACGAGCAGTACTTC

J gene: TRBJ2-1
V gene: TRBV5-1
D gene: .
clone size: .
CDR3 protein: CASSLAQGLYNEQFF
CDR3 DNA: TGCGCCAGCAGCTTGGCACAGGGCCTATACAATGAGCAGTTCTTC

J gene: TRBJ2-1
V gene: TRBV7-9
D gene: TRBD2
clone size: .
CDR3 protein: CASSLSGLLAYNEQFF
CDR3 DNA: TGTGCCAGCAGCTTATCGGGACTACTCGCCTACAATGAGCAGTTCTTC

J gene: TRBJ2-3
V gene: TRBV29-1
D gene: .
clone size: few
CDR3 protein: CSVDRVYTQYF
CDR3 DNA: TGCAGCGTTGACAGGGTATATACGCAGTATTTT